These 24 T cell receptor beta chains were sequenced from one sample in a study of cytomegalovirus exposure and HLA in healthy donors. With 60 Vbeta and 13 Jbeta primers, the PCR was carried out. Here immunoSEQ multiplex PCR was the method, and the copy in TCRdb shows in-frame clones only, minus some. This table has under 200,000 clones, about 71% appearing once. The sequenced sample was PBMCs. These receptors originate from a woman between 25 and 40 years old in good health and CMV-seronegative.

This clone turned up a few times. The CDR3 is CASSMAWGQVQETQYF. The CDR3 DNA is TGTGCCAGTAGTATGGCCTGGGGACAGGTTCAAGAGACCCAGTACTTC. The V gene is TRBV19, the J gene TRBJ2-5; 8 nucleotides align to TRBD1. The CDR3 sequence is 16 residues long. CDR1 and CDR2 from the germline V gene are LNHDA and SQIVND (reference sequence). V gave up 3 bases and J gave up 2 bases; unmatched junction bases: 8.

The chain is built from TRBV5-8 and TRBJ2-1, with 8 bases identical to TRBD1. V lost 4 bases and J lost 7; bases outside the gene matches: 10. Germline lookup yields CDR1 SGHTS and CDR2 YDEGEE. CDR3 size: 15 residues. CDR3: CASSGPGQAWNEQFF. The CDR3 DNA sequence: TGTGCCAGCAGCGGGCCGGGACAGGCTTGGAATGAGCAGTTCTTC.

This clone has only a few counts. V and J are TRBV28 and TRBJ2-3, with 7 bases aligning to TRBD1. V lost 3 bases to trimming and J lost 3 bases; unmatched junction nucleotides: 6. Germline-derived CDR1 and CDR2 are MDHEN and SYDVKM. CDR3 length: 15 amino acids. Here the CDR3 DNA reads TGTGCCAGCAGTTTTTGGGACAGAACGACAGATACGCAGTATTTT. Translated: CASSFWDRTTDTQYF.

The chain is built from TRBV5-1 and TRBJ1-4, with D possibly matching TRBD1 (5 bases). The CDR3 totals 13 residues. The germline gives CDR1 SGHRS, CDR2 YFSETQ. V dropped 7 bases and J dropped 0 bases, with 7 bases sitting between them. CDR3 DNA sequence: TGCGCCAGCCGCAGGGCAACTAATGAAAAACTGTTTTTT. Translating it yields CASRRATNEKLFF.

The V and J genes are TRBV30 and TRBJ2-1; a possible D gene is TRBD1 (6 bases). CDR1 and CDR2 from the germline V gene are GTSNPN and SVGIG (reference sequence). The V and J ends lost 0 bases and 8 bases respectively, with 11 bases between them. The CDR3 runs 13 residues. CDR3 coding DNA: TGTGCCTGGAGTGTGTCAGGGGTGGATGAGCAGTTCTTC. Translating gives CAWSVSGVDEQFF. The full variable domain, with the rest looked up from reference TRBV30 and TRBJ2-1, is SQTIHQWPATLVQPVGSPLSLECTVEGTSNPNLYWYRQAAGRGLQLLFYSVGIGQISSEVPQNLSASRPQDRQFILSSKKLLLSDSGFYLCAWSVSGVDEQFFGPGTRLTVL.

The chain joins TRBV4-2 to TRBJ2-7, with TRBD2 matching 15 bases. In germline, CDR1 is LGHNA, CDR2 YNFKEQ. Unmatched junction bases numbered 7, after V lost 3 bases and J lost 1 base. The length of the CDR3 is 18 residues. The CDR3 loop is CASSHGLAGGFVSYEQYF. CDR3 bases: TGTGCCAGCAGCCACGGACTAGCGGGAGGGTTTGTGTCCTACGAGCAGTACTTC.

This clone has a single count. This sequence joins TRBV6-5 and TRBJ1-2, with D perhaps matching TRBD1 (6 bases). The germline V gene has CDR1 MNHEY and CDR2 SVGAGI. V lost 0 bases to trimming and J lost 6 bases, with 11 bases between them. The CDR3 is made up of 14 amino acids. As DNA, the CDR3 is TGTGCCAGCAGTTACTCGCACAGGGCACATGGCTACACCTTC. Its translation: CASSYSHRAHGYTF.

In nucleotides, the CDR3 is TGTGCCAGCAGTCCCCTGGAGTTAGCGGGGGGTCATAATGAGCAGTTCTTC. It yields the protein CASSPLELAGGHNEQFF. The rearrangement uses TRBV27 and TRBJ2-1; 10 nucleotides agree with TRBD2. Germline CDR1 MNHEY, CDR2 SMNVEV (reference sequence). Germline trimming cut 5 bases from V and 7 bases from J; bases unmatched to any gene: 14. This CDR3 contains 17 residues.

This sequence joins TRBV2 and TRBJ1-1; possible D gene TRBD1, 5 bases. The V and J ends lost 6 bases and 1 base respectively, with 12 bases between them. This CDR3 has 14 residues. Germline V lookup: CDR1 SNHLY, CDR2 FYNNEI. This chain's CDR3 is CASRYPQANTEAFF. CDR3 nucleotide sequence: TGTGCCAGCAGATACCCACAGGCGAACACTGAAGCTTTCTTT.

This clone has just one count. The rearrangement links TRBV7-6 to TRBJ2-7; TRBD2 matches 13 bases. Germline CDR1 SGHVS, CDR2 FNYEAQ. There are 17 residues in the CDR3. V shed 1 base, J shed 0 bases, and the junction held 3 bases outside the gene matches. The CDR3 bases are TGTGCCAGCAGCTTAGGACTAGCGGGAGGCTCCTCCTACGAGCAGTACTTC. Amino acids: CASSLGLAGGSSYEQYF.

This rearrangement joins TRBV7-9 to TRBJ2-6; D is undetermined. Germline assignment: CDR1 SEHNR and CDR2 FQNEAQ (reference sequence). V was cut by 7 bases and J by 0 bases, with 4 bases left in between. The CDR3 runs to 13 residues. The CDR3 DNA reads TGTGCCAGCATAAACTCTGGGGCCAACGTCCTGACTTTC. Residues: CASINSGANVLTF. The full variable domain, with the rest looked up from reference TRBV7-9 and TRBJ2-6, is DTGVSQNPRHKITKRGQNVTFRCDPISEHNRLYWYRQTLGQGPEFLTYFQNEAQLEKSRLLSDRFSAERPKGSFSTLEIQRTEQGDSAMYLCASINSGANVLTFGAGSRLTVL.

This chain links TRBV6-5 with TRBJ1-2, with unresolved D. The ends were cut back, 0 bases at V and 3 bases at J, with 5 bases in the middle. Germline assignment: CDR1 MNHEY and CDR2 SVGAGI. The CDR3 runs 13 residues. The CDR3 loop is CASSYSPYYGYTF. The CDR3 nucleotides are TGTGCCAGCAGTTACTCCCCATACTATGGCTACACCTTC.

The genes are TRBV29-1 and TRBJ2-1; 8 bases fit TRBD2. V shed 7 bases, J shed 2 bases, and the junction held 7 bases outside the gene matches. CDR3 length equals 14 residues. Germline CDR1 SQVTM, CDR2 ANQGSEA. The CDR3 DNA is TGCAGCGGCGACACTAGCGGTACCTACAATGAGCAGTTCTTC. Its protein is CSGDTSGTYNEQFF.

CDR3 in DNA: TGTGCCAGCAGCGGACGGGACATCTCCTACGAGCAGTACTTC. Amino acid sequence: CASSGRDISYEQYF. The genes are TRBV9 and TRBJ2-7, with D perhaps matching TRBD1 (6 bases). Between the trimmed V and J ends, which lost 3 bases and 0 bases, there was a span of 10 bases. Germline V gene data show CDR1 as SGDLS and CDR2 as YYNGEE. The CDR3 is 14 amino acids.

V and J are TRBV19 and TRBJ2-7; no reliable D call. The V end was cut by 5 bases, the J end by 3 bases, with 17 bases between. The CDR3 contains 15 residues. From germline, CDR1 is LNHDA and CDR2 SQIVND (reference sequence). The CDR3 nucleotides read TGTGCCAGTAGTTTACAGCACGAACGATTCTACGAGCAGTACTTC. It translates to CASSLQHERFYEQYF.

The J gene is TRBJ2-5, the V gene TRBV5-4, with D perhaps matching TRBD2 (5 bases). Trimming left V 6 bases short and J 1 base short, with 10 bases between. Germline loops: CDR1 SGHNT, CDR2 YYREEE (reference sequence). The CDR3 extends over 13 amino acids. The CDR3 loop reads CASNEGTQETQYF. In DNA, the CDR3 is TGTGCCAGCAATGAGGGAACCCAAGAGACCCAGTACTTC.

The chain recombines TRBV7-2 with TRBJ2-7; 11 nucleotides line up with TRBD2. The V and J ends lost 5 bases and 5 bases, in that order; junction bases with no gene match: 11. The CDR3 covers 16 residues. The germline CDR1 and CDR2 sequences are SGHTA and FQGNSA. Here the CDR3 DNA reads TGTGCCAGCAGCCCGGGACTAGCGGAGGGGGGCCACGAGCAGTACTTC. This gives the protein CASSPGLAEGGHEQYF.

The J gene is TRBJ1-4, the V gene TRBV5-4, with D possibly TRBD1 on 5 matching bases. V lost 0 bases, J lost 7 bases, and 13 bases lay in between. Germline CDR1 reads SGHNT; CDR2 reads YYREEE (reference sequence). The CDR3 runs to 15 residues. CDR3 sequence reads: CASSLVAGRREKLFF. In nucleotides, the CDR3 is TGTGCCAGCAGCTTGGTGGCAGGGCGGCGTGAAAAACTGTTTTTT.

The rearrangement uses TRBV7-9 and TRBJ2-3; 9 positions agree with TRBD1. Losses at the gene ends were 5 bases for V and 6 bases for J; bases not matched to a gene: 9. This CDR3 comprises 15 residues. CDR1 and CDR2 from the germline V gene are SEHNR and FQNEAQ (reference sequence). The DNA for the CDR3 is TGTGCCAGCAGCCCCAGGACAGGGGAAGCCGATACGCAGTATTTT. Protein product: CASSPRTGEADTQYF.

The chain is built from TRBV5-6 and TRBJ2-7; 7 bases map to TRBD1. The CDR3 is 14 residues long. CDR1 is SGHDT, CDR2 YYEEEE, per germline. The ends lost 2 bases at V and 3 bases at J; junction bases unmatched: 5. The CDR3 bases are TGTGCCAGCAGCTTCGGGGACAGCTACTACGAGCAGTACTTC. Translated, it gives CASSFGDSYYEQYF.

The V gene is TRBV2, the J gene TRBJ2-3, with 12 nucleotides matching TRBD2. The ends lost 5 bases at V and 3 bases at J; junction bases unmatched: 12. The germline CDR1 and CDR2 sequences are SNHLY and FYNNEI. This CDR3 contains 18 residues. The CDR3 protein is CASSQGASGRAFTDTQYF. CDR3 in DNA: TGTGCCAGCAGTCAGGGGGCTAGCGGGAGGGCCTTTACAGATACGCAGTATTTT.

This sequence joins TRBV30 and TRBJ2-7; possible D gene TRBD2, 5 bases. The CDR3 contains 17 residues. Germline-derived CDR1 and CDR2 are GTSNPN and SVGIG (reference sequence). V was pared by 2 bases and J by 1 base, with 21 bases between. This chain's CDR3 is CAWSPLFWSGQSYEQYF. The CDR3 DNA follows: TGTGCCTGGAGTCCCCTCTTCTGGAGCGGCCAATCCTACGAGCAGTACTTC.

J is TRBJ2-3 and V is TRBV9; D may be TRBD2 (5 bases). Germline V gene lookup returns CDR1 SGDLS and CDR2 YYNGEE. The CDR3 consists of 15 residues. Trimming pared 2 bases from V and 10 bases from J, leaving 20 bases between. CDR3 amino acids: CASSVLEGIPVAQYF. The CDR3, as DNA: TGTGCCAGCAGCGTGCTAGAGGGAATCCCGGTGGCGCAGTATTTT. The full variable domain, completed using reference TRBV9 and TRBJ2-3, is DSGVTQTPKHLITATGQRVTLRCSPRSGDLSVYWYQQSLDQGLQFLIQYYNGEERAKGNILERFSAQQFPDLHSELNLSSLELGDSALYFCASSVLEGIPVAQYFGPGTRLTVL.

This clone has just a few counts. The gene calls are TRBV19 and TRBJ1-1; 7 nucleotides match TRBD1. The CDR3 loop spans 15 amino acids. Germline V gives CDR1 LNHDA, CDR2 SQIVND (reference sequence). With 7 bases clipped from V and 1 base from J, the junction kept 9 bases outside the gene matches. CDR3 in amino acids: CASTRTGTANTEAFF. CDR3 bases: TGTGCCAGTACCCGGACAGGTACAGCGAACACTGAAGCTTTCTTT.